Listed here are 8 T cell receptor beta chains from one sample, sequenced in a study of prognosis after radiotherapy for stage I lung cancer. The study amplified the TCR beta CDR3 region from genomic DNA. This amplification was carried out by two rounds of multiplex PCR. First-round PCR used primers specific to each TRBV and TRBJ gene. Each CDR3 protein is one row after TCRdb ran MiXCR on the multiplex PCR reads. Among approximately 51,000 distinct CDR3 sequences listed, around a third were seen once. Sequenced material: PBMCs, taken before or after stereotactic body radiation therapy (not recorded which). These receptors came from a donor aged 50 or older with non-small cell lung cancer.

As regards this clonotype: This may be a read error: a much more frequent sequence differs by one nucleotide. J is TRBJ2-5 and V is TRBV5-1, with D tentatively TRBD1 (5 bases). With 4 bases removed from V and 5 bases from J, the gap between germline ends came to 15 bases. This CDR3 is built from 14 residues. Germline V CDR1 and CDR2: SGHRS, YFSETQ. CDR3 region: CASSTGKGLETQYF. The CDR3 DNA reads TGCGCCAGCAGCACCGGAAAGGGGTTGGAGACCCAGTACTTC.

The table lists this clonotype with many counts. This CDR3 reads CASRVYEEGQFF. The CDR3 nucleotides are TGCGCCAGCAGAGTCTACGAGGAAGGGCAGTTCTTC. The chain uses TRBV5-1 and TRBJ2-1, with D unresolved. The germline CDR1 and CDR2 sequences are SGHRS and YFSETQ. The CDR3 runs to 12 residues. V was cut by 5 bases and J by 12 bases, with 15 bases left in between.

This clonotype was recorded many times. This sequence joins TRBV3-1 and TRBJ2-7; D tentatively fits TRBD1 or TRBD2 (7 bases each). V was clipped by 4 bases and J by 5 bases, with 18 bases between them. Germline lookup yields CDR1 LGHDT and CDR2 YNNKEL (reference sequence). The length of the CDR3 is 15 residues. The DNA for the CDR3 is TGTGCCAGCAGCCCAGCGGGACAGAGTTTCCACGAGCAGTACTTC. It is translated as CASSPAGQSFHEQYF.

This clonotype was detected a few times. One base away lies a much larger clone, so this may be a sequencing read error. The chain recombines TRBV4-1 with TRBJ2-5; possibly TRBD1 for D (5 bases). The germline CDR1 and CDR2 sequences are MGHRA and YSYEKL. The length of the CDR3 is 15 residues. Trimming pared 2 bases from V and 5 bases from J, leaving 15 bases between. CDR3 nucleotides: TGCGCCAGCAGCCAAACATGGGGCCGGTATGAGACCCAGTACTTC. Translated: CASSQTWGRYETQYF.

The rearrangement links TRBV28 to TRBJ1-5; D gene unclear. Trimming took off 10 bases at V and 6 bases at J, with 16 bases between the two ends. This CDR3 spans 13 amino acids. Looked up from germline, CDR1 is MDHEN and CDR2 is SYDVKM. The CDR3 is CATWVRSGQPQHF. In nucleotides, the CDR3 is TGTGCCACTTGGGTGAGAAGTGGTCAGCCCCAGCATTTT.

V is TRBV11-2 and J is TRBJ1-2; a possible D gene is TRBD1 (5 bases). V dropped 1 base and J dropped 4 bases, with 13 bases sitting between them. This CDR3 is built from 15 residues. The V gene's germline CDR1 is SGHAT and CDR2 FQNNGV. In DNA, the CDR3 is TGTGCCAGCAGCTTAGGGCCAGGGACGGGCTATGGCTACACCTTC. The encoded protein is CASSLGPGTGYGYTF. The variable domain in full, with the rest retrieved from reference TRBV11-2 and TRBJ1-2, is EAGVAQSPRYKIIEKRQSVAFWCNPISGHATLYWYQQILGQGPKLLIQFQNNGVVDDSQLPKDRFSAERLKGVDSTLKIQPAKLEDSAVYLCASSLGPGTGYGYTFGSGTRLTVV.

This clonotype was found once. The chain employs TRBV28 and TRBJ1-6; D possibly corresponds to TRBD1 (5 bases). Trimming left V 5 bases short and J 7 bases short, with 9 bases between. The CDR3 has 13 amino acids. CDR1 is MDHEN, CDR2 SYDVKM, per germline. DNA of the CDR3: TGTGCCAGCAGTCGTACAGGAAATTCACCCCTCCACTTT. It translates to CASSRTGNSPLHF.

Notes on this clonotype: This likely reflects a read error, since a far larger clone is one base away. The chain has TRBV19 and TRBJ2-3; D is unresolved. This CDR3 contains 18 residues. Germline CDR1 is LNHDA and CDR2 is SQIVND (reference sequence). V shed 9 bases and J shed 4 bases, with 29 bases lying between them. This chain's CDR3 is CASSFPPSTIDDPDTQYF. The CDR3 DNA reads as TGTGCCAGCAGTTTCCCCCCGTCAACAATAGACGACCCAGATACGCAGTATTTT. The variable domain in full, completed from reference TRBV19 and TRBJ2-3, reads DGGITQSPKYLFRKEGQNVTLSCEQNLNHDAMYWYRQDPGQGLRLIYYSQIVNDFQKGDIAEGYSVSREKKESFPLTVTSAQKNPTAFYLCASSFPPSTIDDPDTQYFGPGTRLTVL.